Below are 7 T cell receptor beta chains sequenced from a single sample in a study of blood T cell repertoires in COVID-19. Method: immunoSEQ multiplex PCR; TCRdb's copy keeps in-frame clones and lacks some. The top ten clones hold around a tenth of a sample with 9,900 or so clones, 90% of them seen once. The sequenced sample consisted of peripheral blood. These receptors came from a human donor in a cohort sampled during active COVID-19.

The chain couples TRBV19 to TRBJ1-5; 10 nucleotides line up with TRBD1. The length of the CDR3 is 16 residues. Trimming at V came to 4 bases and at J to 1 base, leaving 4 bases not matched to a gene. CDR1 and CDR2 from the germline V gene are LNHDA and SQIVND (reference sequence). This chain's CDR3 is CASSTRQGASNQPQHF. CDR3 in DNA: TGTGCCAGTAGTACCCGACAGGGGGCGAGCAATCAGCCCCAGCATTTT.

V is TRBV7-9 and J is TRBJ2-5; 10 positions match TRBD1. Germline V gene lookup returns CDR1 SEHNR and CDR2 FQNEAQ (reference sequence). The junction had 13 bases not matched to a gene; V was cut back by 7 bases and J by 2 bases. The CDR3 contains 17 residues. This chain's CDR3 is CASTTGGWDRGQETQYF. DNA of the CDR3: TGTGCCAGCACCACAGGGGGCTGGGACAGGGGTCAAGAGACCCAGTACTTC.

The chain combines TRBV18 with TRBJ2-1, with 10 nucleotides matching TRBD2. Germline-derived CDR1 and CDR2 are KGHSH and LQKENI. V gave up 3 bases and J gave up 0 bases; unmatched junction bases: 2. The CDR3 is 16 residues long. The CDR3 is CASSPLAGASYNEQFF. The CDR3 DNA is TGTGCCAGCTCACCCCTAGCGGGGGCCTCCTACAATGAGCAGTTCTTC.

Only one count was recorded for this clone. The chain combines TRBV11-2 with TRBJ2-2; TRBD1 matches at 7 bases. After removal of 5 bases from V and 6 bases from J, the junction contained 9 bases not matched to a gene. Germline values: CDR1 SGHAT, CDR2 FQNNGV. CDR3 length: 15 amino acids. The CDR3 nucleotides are TGTGCCAGCAGCCCGGGACAGTATGTCGCCGGGGAGCTGTTTTTT. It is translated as CASSPGQYVAGELFF.

The CDR3 is CASSLGGRNTEAFF. CDR3 nucleotides: TGTGCCAGTAGTCTCGGGGGGCGGAACACTGAAGCTTTCTTT. The rearrangement uses TRBV19 and TRBJ1-1; D perhaps matches TRBD1 (6 bases). Per the germline V gene, CDR1 is LNHDA and CDR2 is SQIVND (reference sequence). Trimming stripped 5 bases from V and 1 base from J, with 11 bases between. This CDR3 is 14 amino acids long.

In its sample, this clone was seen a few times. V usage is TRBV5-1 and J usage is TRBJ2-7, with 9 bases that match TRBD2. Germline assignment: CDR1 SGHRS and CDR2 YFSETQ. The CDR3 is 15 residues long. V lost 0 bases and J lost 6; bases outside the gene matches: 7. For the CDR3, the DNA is TGCGCCAGCAGCTTGGAGGATAGCGGGGGAGCCGAGCAGTACTTC. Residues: CASSLEDSGGAEQYF.

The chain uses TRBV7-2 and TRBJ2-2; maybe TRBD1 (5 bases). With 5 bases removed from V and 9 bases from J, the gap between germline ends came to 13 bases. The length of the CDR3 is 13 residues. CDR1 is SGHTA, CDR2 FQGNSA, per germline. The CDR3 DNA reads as TGTGCCAGCAGCCCACTGTGGGGCCGGGAGCTGTTTTTT. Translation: CASSPLWGRELFF.